A selection of T cell receptor beta chains follows, all from one sample in a study of identical twins. From the 5' RACE reads, TCRdb called clonotypes with MiXCR, one entry per CDR3 protein. The sample yields around 100,000 distinct CDR3 sequences, about 5.6% seen once. Source material: memory T cells sorted from blood. These receptors all stem from a woman between 45 and 65 years old in good health. CDR3s include the opening cysteine and the closing phenylalanine or tryptophan. D genes are given only for firm matches. Clone size is stated in some rows and not others, as once, few, many or a class when expanded.

v_gene	abundance	j_gene	d_gene	CDR3aa	CDR3nt
TRBV20-1	many	TRBJ2-2	TRBD1	CSARTGTGDTGELFF	TGCAGTGCTAGGACCGGGACAGGGGACACCGGGGAGCTGTTTTTT
TRBV20-1	few	TRBJ2-6	-	CSARDLSGANVLTF	TGCAGTGCTAGAGATCTGTCTGGGGCCAACGTCCTGACTTTC
TRBV5-1	many	TRBJ2-5	-	CASSLNPSGETQYF	TGCGCCAGCAGCTTGAACCCTAGTGGCGAGACCCAGTACTTC
TRBV20-1	many	TRBJ1-1	TRBD1	CSASKTGKGTEAFF	TGCAGTGCTTCTAAGACAGGGAAAGGAACTGAAGCTTTCTTT
TRBV4-1	many	TRBJ1-5	-	CASSLEGVGNQPQHF	TGCGCCAGCAGCCTGGAGGGGGTGGGCAATCAGCCCCAGCATTTT
TRBV4-2	-	TRBJ2-3	-	CASSLRGVGSRADTQYF	TGTGCCAGCAGCCTCAGGGGGGTCGGGAGTAGGGCAGATACGCAGTATTTT
TRBV30	-	TRBJ1-1	-	CAWSYLENITEAFF	TGTGCCTGGAGTTACCTAGAGAACATAACTGAAGCTTTCTTT
TRBV5-1	many	TRBJ2-1	-	CASSLGGANGEQFF	TGCGCCAGCAGCTTGGGAGGGGCTAATGGTGAGCAGTTCTTC
TRBV27	many	TRBJ2-7	-	CASRLSLSGDVYEQYF	TGTGCCAGCAGACTCTCCCTATCGGGAGACGTTTACGAGCAGTACTTC
TRBV10-1	many	TRBJ2-3	TRBD2	CASSDGRTDTQYF	TGCGCCAGCAGTGACGGGAGGACAGATACGCAGTATTTT
TRBV2	-	TRBJ1-1	-	CASSDTSGAFF	TGTGCCAGCAGTGATACTTCAGGGGCTTTCTTT
TRBV6-1	many	TRBJ2-1	-	CASSADGTGAHEQFF	TGTGCCAGCAGTGCTGACGGGACCGGGGCACATGAGCAGTTCTTC
TRBV2	many	TRBJ2-1	TRBD2	CASSENSGGEQFF	TGTGCCAGCAGTGAAAATTCGGGGGGTGAGCAGTTCTTC
TRBV1	few	TRBJ2-1	-	CTSRSSLANYNEQFF	TGCACCAGCAGATCGTCCCTAGCTAACTACAATGAGCAGTTCTTC
TRBV5-1	many	TRBJ1-1	-	CASSLVGGRSEAFF	TGCGCCAGCAGCTTGGTCGGGGGACGGTCTGAAGCTTTCTTT
TRBV7-7	many	TRBJ2-5	-	CASSLDPYKETQYF	TGTGCTAGCAGCTTGGACCCCTATAAAGAGACCCAGTACTTC
TRBV18	few	TRBJ2-7	-	CASSPSASYEQYF	TGTGCCAGCTCACCATCTGCCTCCTACGAGCAGTACTTC
TRBV6-5	many	TRBJ2-5	-	CASSYSGVLGRETQYF	TGTGCCAGCAGTTACTCGGGGGTTTTGGGTAGAGAGACCCAGTACTTC
TRBV18	many	TRBJ2-1	-	CASSPSGGSYNEQFF	TGTGCCAGCTCACCTAGTGGGGGCTCCTACAATGAGCAGTTCTTC
TRBV20-1	many	TRBJ2-3	-	CSARSSDMGTDTQYF	TGCAGTGCTAGATCTTCGGACATGGGCACAGATACGCAGTATTTT
TRBV9	-	TRBJ2-3	-	CASSVRLRAQDTQYF	TGTGCCAGCAGCGTACGGCTAAGGGCTCAAGATACGCAGTATTTT
TRBV12-3/TRBV12-4	many	TRBJ2-1	-	CASSTISNEQFF	TGTGCCAGCAGCACCATCTCAAATGAGCAGTTCTTC
TRBV5-1	-	TRBJ2-1	-	CASSGVGDLNEQFF	TGCGCCAGCAGCGGCGTTGGGGATCTAAATGAGCAGTTCTTC
TRBV10-3	many	TRBJ1-1	-	CAIRNGGSWTEAFF	TGTGCCATCAGGAACGGGGGATCGTGGACTGAAGCTTTCTTT
TRBV5-4	-	TRBJ2-7	-	CGVSAGPTHEQYF	TGTGGCGTATCAGCGGGCCCCACCCACGAGCAGTACTTC
TRBV15	many	TRBJ2-5	TRBD2	CATSSRGGFQETQYF	TGTGCCACCAGCAGTCGCGGGGGTTTCCAAGAGACCCAGTACTTC
TRBV28	many	TRBJ2-1	TRBD2	CASSLAGGTYNEQFF	TGTGCCAGCAGTTTAGCGGGAGGAACCTACAATGAGCAGTTCTTC
TRBV4-2	many	TRBJ2-5	TRBD1	CASSRTGTVQETQYF	TGTGCCAGCAGCCGAACCGGGACAGTCCAAGAGACCCAGTACTTC
TRBV20-1	many	TRBJ1-1	TRBD1	CSAGRQGLNTEAFF	TGCAGTGCTGGAAGACAGGGGTTAAACACTGAAGCTTTCTTT
TRBV5-1	many	TRBJ2-7	-	CASSYNVDRNPYEQYF	TGCGCCAGCAGCTATAACGTAGACAGGAATCCCTACGAGCAGTACTTC
TRBV12-3/TRBV12-4	many	TRBJ2-2	-	CASSLTTGELFF	TGTGCCAGCAGTTTAACGACCGGGGAGCTGTTTTTT
TRBV6-1	many	TRBJ2-1	-	CASTRRAINNEQFF	TGTGCCAGCACCAGGAGGGCAATCAATAATGAGCAGTTCTTC
TRBV6-5	many	TRBJ2-1	TRBD1	CASSYSQGTYNEQFF	TGTGCCAGCAGTTACTCACAGGGGACCTACAATGAGCAGTTCTTC
TRBV4-1	many	TRBJ1-3	-	CASSLDRVAGNTIYF	TGCGCCAGCAGCCTCGATCGGGTAGCTGGAAACACCATATATTTT
TRBV5-5	many	TRBJ2-1	-	CASSPGGVTEQFF	TGTGCCAGCAGCCCCGGCGGGGTCACTGAGCAGTTCTTC
TRBV6-1	many	TRBJ2-2	TRBD2	CASSERGLAAGELFF	TGTGCCAGCAGTGAAAGAGGACTAGCTGCCGGGGAGCTGTTTTTT
TRBV20-1	-	TRBJ2-1	TRBD2	CSAPWAGVSYNEQFF	TGCAGTGCACCCTGGGCGGGAGTCTCCTACAATGAGCAGTTCTTC
TRBV24-1	many	TRBJ1-6	-	CATSEGLRNSPLHF	TGTGCCACCAGTGAGGGCCTCCGGAATTCACCCCTCCACTTT
TRBV3-1	many	TRBJ2-5	TRBD2	CASSQGLAGGLETQYF	TGTGCCAGCAGCCAGGGGCTAGCGGGGGGGTTAGAGACCCAGTACTTC
TRBV6-5	few	TRBJ2-1	TRBD2	CASSRRTSGSNEQFF	TGTGCCAGCAGTCGACGGACTAGCGGGAGCAATGAGCAGTTCTTC
TRBV7-3	few	TRBJ2-1	-	CASSPTRTYNEQFF	TGTGCCAGCAGCCCGACCCGTACCTACAATGAGCAGTTCTTC
TRBV27	-	TRBJ1-3	-	CASSLTYSSGNTIYF	TGTGCCAGCAGTTTAACATACTCCTCTGGAAACACCATATATTTT
TRBV7-9	-	TRBJ2-7	-	CASGDGSYEQYF	TGTGCCAGCGGGGACGGTTCCTACGAGCAGTACTTC
TRBV5-1	many	TRBJ2-2	-	CASSARRLGTGELFF	TGCGCCAGCAGCGCCCGGCGCCTGGGCACCGGGGAGCTGTTTTTT
TRBV5-6	many	TRBJ1-3	-	CASSFEMVTASGNTIYF	TGTGCCAGCAGCTTCGAAATGGTGACGGCCTCTGGAAACACCATATATTTT
TRBV30	-	TRBJ1-4	-	CAWSEGDNEKLFF	TGTGCCTGGAGTGAGGGAGATAATGAAAAACTGTTTTTT
TRBV12-3/TRBV12-4	many	TRBJ2-1	-	CASSLDGQSSYNEQFF	TGTGCCAGCAGTTTAGATGGGCAAAGCTCCTACAATGAGCAGTTCTTC
TRBV5-4	many	TRBJ1-5	-	CASSSGGNRNQPQHF	TGTGCCAGCAGCTCCGGGGGGAATCGCAATCAGCCCCAGCATTTT
TRBV27	few	TRBJ2-5	-	CASATGFRETQYF	TGTGCCAGCGCAACAGGTTTTCGAGAGACCCAGTACTTC
TRBV7-2	many	TRBJ2-4	-	CASSVAPGNIQYF	TGTGCCAGCAGCGTGGCCCCAGGAAACATTCAGTACTTC
TRBV19	many	TRBJ2-2	-	CASSILVGELFF	TGTGCCAGTAGTATTCTTGTCGGGGAGCTGTTTTTT
TRBV20-1	many	TRBJ2-3	TRBD2	CSANLAGSDTQYF	TGCAGTGCTAATCTAGCGGGTTCAGATACGCAGTATTTT
TRBV12-3/TRBV12-4	medium-sized	TRBJ1-1	-	CASSFRGVQGFGPMNTEAFF	TGTGCCAGCAGTTTTCGAGGCGTACAGGGTTTCGGCCCGATGAACACTGAAGCTTTCTTT
TRBV20-1	-	TRBJ1-2	-	CSARVGGFYGYTF	TGCAGTGCTAGAGTAGGAGGGTTCTATGGCTACACCTTC
TRBV5-1	many	TRBJ2-5	TRBD2	CASSSGTSGTIWTQETQYF	TGCGCCAGCAGTTCCGGGACTAGCGGGACGATCTGGACCCAAGAGACCCAGTACTTC
TRBV7-3	many	TRBJ2-2	-	CASSLSLARTGELFF	TGTGCCAGCAGCTTATCTCTAGCTAGGACCGGGGAGCTGTTTTTT
TRBV7-6	many	TRBJ2-1	TRBD1	CASSFNRGERSSYNEQFF	TGTGCCAGCAGCTTTAACAGGGGGGAAAGGAGCTCCTACAATGAGCAGTTCTTC
TRBV4-1	many	TRBJ2-5	-	CASSQDFESLRTQYF	TGCGCCAGCAGCCAAGATTTTGAGAGTTTACGGACCCAGTACTTC
TRBV12-3/TRBV12-4	-	TRBJ1-1	-	CASSFELNTEAFF	TGTGCCAGCAGTTTTGAGCTGAACACTGAAGCTTTCTTT